The clone carrying this TCR beta chain was observed a handful of times. These data belong to a study of radiotherapy plus CTLA-4 blockade in lung cancer. The repertoire was sequenced with immunoSEQ multiplex PCR; TCRdb's copy has only in-frame clones and lacks some. Of 55,000 to 75,000 clones in the sample, roughly three quarters were seen once. The CDR3 is made up of 15 amino acids. V was pared by 0 bases and J by 4 bases, with 10 bases between. Germline CDR1 reads SGHTA; CDR2 reads FQGNSA. The sample consisted of peripheral blood, taken from a patient treated with radiotherapy plus ipilimumab. The V gene is TRBV7-2, the J gene TRBJ1-5, with D unclear. This receptor was identified in a human donor with non-small cell lung cancer whose response to radiotherapy plus ipilimumab could not be evaluated. Some clones in this sample may be carry-over from other donors' samples. The CDR3 sequence is CASSLARGLNQPQHF. For the CDR3, the DNA is TGTGCCAGCAGCTTAGCGCGAGGCCTTAATCAGCCCCAGCATTTT.